The 22 T cell receptor beta chains in this list originate from one sample, sequenced in a study of shared clonotypes between healthy human individuals. The repertoire was sequenced with immunoSEQ multiplex PCR; TCRdb's copy has only in-frame clones and lacks some. The sample has roughly 2 million clones; roughly 95% are singletons. The sequencing input was naive CD4+ T cells sorted from blood. The subset is: CD45RA+ positively selected. The receptors originated from a man between 18 and 29 years old in good health.

The rearrangement uses TRBV7-9 and TRBJ2-7; 9 nucleotides line up with TRBD1. Germline trimming cut 5 bases from V and 0 bases from J; bases unmatched to any gene: 8. The CDR3 extends over 16 amino acids. CDR1 is SEHNR and CDR2 is FQNEAQ in the germline V gene (reference sequence). The CDR3 bases are TGTGCCAGCAGCCCCAGACAGGGGGGGAGCTCCTACGAGCAGTACTTC. Translating it yields CASSPRQGGSSYEQYF. Full variable domain (remainder filled in from reference TRBV7-9 and TRBJ2-7): DTGVSQNPRHKITKRGQNVTFRCDPISEHNRLYWYRQTLGQGPEFLTYFQNEAQLEKSRLLSDRFSAERPKGSFSTLEIQRTEQGDSAMYLCASSPRQGGSSYEQYFGPGTRLTVT.

V usage is TRBV5-1 and J usage is TRBJ1-6, with TRBD1 as a possible D gene (5 bases). The V end lost 2 bases, the J end lost 5 bases, and 8 bases lay between the germline ends. CDR3 size: 14 residues. Germline V gene lookup returns CDR1 SGHRS and CDR2 YFSETQ. In DNA form, the CDR3 reads TGCGCCAGCAGCTTTTCAGGGAATAATTCACCCCTCCACTTT. It encodes CASSFSGNNSPLHF. The variable domain in full, completed from reference TRBV5-1 and TRBJ1-6, reads KAGVTQTPRYLIKTRGQQVTLSCSPISGHRSVSWYQQTPGQGLQFLFEYFSETQRNKGNFPGRFSGRQFSNSRSEMNVSTLELGDSALYLCASSFSGNNSPLHFGNGTRLTVT.

The V gene is TRBV2, the J gene TRBJ1-2; D is uncertain. The CDR3 runs to 13 residues. Germline CDR1 reads SNHLY; CDR2 reads FYNNEI. V lost 7 bases and J 2 bases, leaving 11 bases between the germline ends. In DNA form, the CDR3 reads TGTGCCAGCAATCAGGTTCCAAACTATGGCTACACCTTC. Amino acids: CASNQVPNYGYTF. Full variable domain (remainder filled in from reference TRBV2 and TRBJ1-2): EPEVTQTPSHQVTQMGQEVILRCVPISNHLYFYWYRQILGQKVEFLVSFYNNEISEKSEIFDDQFSVERPDGSNFTLKIRSTKLEDSAMYFCASNQVPNYGYTFGSGTRLTVV.

The V gene is TRBV2, the J gene TRBJ2-2; D remains unclear. The CDR3 spans 14 residues. Germline lookup yields CDR1 SNHLY and CDR2 FYNNEI. Trimming left V 5 bases short and J 2 bases short, with 9 bases between. The CDR3 DNA follows: TGTGCCAGCAGTAACGACTTTAACACCGGGGAGCTGTTTTTT. The encoded protein is CASSNDFNTGELFF.

The gene calls are TRBV12-5 and TRBJ1-6; no clear D gene. Looked up from germline, CDR1 is LGHNT and CDR2 is FRNRAP. CDR3 length: 13 residues. V lost 1 base and J 6 bases, leaving 4 bases between the germline ends. This CDR3 reads CASGLASNSPLHF. CDR3 DNA sequence: TGTGCTAGTGGTTTGGCGAGTAATTCACCCCTCCACTTT.

The chain recombines TRBV4-3 with TRBJ1-1; D gene unclear. Between the trimmed V and J ends, which lost 0 bases and 1 base, there was a span of 12 bases. Germline values: CDR1 LGHNA, CDR2 YSLEER. The CDR3 runs to 16 residues. The CDR3 DNA reads as TGCGCCAGCAGCCAAGATTTCGGCAGACGGAACACTGAAGCTTTCTTT. It codes for CASSQDFGRRNTEAFF.

The chain carries TRBV11-2 and TRBJ1-1; no definite D call. The CDR3 runs 11 residues. The V gene lost 5 bases and the J gene lost 1 base, with 2 bases spanning the gap. CDR1 is SGHAT, CDR2 FQNNGV, per germline. The CDR3 DNA reads as TGTGCCAGCAGCACGAACACTGAAGCTTTCTTT. Its protein is CASSTNTEAFF.

V usage is TRBV6-1 and J usage is TRBJ2-2; TRBD1 agrees at 8 bases. V shed 6 bases, J shed 3 bases, and the junction held 3 bases outside the gene matches. CDR1 and CDR2 from the germline V gene are MNHNS and SASEGT. The CDR3 sequence is 14 residues long. The CDR3 bases are TGTGCCAGCAGCGGACAGGGACACACCGGGGAGCTGTTTTTT. Translating gives CASSGQGHTGELFF.

The chain recombines TRBV5-1 with TRBJ1-2; TRBD1 matches at 7 bases. The CDR3 totals 17 residues. Germline CDR1 reads SGHRS; CDR2 reads YFSETQ. The trim removed 0 bases at V and 6 bases at J, leaving 14 bases unmatched. In nucleotides, the CDR3 is TGCGCCAGCAGCTTGGGGACTAAAATGACAGGGATGGATGGCTACACCTTC. It codes for CASSLGTKMTGMDGYTF.

The chain combines TRBV6-5 with TRBJ2-3; tentatively, D is TRBD1 or TRBD2 (7 bases each). Trimming took 6 bases from V and 6 from J, leaving 10 bases between them. Germline V CDR1 and CDR2: MNHEY, SVGAGI. The CDR3 runs to 12 residues. CDR3 in amino acids: CASRQGGDTQYF. The CDR3 bases are TGTGCCAGCAGGCAGGGGGGGGATACGCAGTATTTT.

This clone was observed once. This sample also contains other DNA sequences that code for the same CDR3. This sequence joins TRBV30 and TRBJ1-3; possible D gene TRBD1, 5 bases. The germline gives CDR1 GTSNPN, CDR2 SVGIG (reference sequence). The V end lost 4 bases, the J end lost 4 bases, and 8 bases lay between the germline ends. This CDR3 spans 12 amino acids. This CDR3 reads CAWTGSGNTIYF. As DNA, the CDR3 is TGTGCCTGGACAGGGTCGGGAAACACCATATATTTT. Together with reference TRBV30 and TRBJ1-3, the CDR3 gives the full variable domain: SQTIHQWPATLVQPVGSPLSLECTVEGTSNPNLYWYRQAAGRGLQLLFYSVGIGQISSEVPQNLSASRPQDRQFILSSKKLLLSDSGFYLCAWTGSGNTIYFGEGSWLTVV.

Remarks on this clone: Other DNA sequences in the same sample also yield this CDR3. The chain is built from TRBV5-1 and TRBJ2-3; 8 bases align to TRBD1. CDR1 and CDR2 (germline): SGHRS, YFSETQ. Germline trimming cut 4 bases from V and 3 bases from J; bases unmatched to any gene: 4. The CDR3 is 14 amino acids. The CDR3 spells CASSIGQGTDTQYF. The DNA of the CDR3 is TGCGCCAGCAGCATAGGACAGGGTACAGATACGCAGTATTTT. The full variable domain, with the rest looked up from reference TRBV5-1 and TRBJ2-3, is KAGVTQTPRYLIKTRGQQVTLSCSPISGHRSVSWYQQTPGQGLQFLFEYFSETQRNKGNFPGRFSGRQFSNSRSEMNVSTLELGDSALYLCASSIGQGTDTQYFGPGTRLTVL.

The CDR3 DNA follows: TGTGCCATCAGCCTCAGGGATCTGGACTACGAGCAGTACTTC. Translating gives CAISLRDLDYEQYF. This chain links TRBV10-3 with TRBJ2-7; D possibly corresponds to TRBD1 (5 bases). V was shortened by 6 bases and J by 3 bases, with 15 bases between the two germline ends. Germline lookup yields CDR1 ENHRY and CDR2 SYGVKD. The CDR3 length is 14 residues.

The V and J genes are TRBV5-4 and TRBJ2-7; 8 bases are shared with TRBD2. Trimming removed 4 bases from V and 0 bases from J; junction bases left unmatched: 18. The CDR3 spans 19 residues. Germline V gene lookup returns CDR1 SGHNT and CDR2 YYREEE (reference sequence). The CDR3 bases are TGTGCCAGCAGCCGCATCCGGACTAGCCGTCCCCAGGGCTCCTACGAGCAGTACTTC. It is translated as CASSRIRTSRPQGSYEQYF.

V and J are TRBV5-4 and TRBJ2-7, with no clear D. The length of the CDR3 is 13 residues. From germline, CDR1 is SGHNT and CDR2 YYREEE (reference sequence). V lost 0 bases and J 3 bases, leaving 7 bases between the germline ends. The CDR3 here is CASSLDGYYEQYF. CDR3 bases: TGTGCCAGCAGCTTGGATGGATACTACGAGCAGTACTTC.

The V call is TRBV6-6, the J call TRBJ2-2, with a possible D match to TRBD1 (5 bases). The V gene lost 6 bases and the J gene lost 7 bases, with 21 bases spanning the gap. CDR3 length: 16 residues. CDR1 and CDR2 from the germline V gene are MNHNY and SVGAGI (reference sequence). For the CDR3, the DNA is TGTGCCAGCAGGAAGGACACCCTACTGCGTGGCGGGGAGCTGTTTTTT. Its translation: CASRKDTLLRGGELFF.

The chain has TRBV28 and TRBJ1-3; 9 bases align to TRBD1. J lost 9 bases, V lost 2 bases, and 8 bases had no gene match. Germline V lookup: CDR1 MDHEN, CDR2 SYDVKM. The CDR3 consists of 15 residues. CDR3 coding DNA: TGTGCCAGCAGTTTACCGGGACAGGGAAGGGTCACCATATATTTT. It is translated as CASSLPGQGRVTIYF.

This chain joins TRBV9 and TRBJ2-1; maybe TRBD1 (6 bases). This CDR3 contains 16 residues. Germline V lookup: CDR1 SGDLS, CDR2 YYNGEE. The germline V and J ends were trimmed by 3 bases and 8 bases, with 21 bases remaining between them. The DNA of the CDR3 is TGTGCCAGCAGCGCCGAGACAGGCTCTTTGGGGGATGAGCAGTTCTTC. Its protein product is CASSAETGSLGDEQFF. Full variable domain (rest looked up from reference TRBV9 and TRBJ2-1): DSGVTQTPKHLITATGQRVTLRCSPRSGDLSVYWYQQSLDQGLQFLIQYYNGEERAKGNILERFSAQQFPDLHSELNLSSLELGDSALYFCASSAETGSLGDEQFFGPGTRLTVL.

The chain joins TRBV10-1 to TRBJ2-1, with D possibly being TRBD2 (5 bases). The CDR3 runs 12 residues. V was trimmed by 2 bases and J by 12 bases, leaving 11 bases between them. CDR1 is WNHNN and CDR2 is SYGVQD in the germline V gene (reference sequence). The CDR3 reads CASSEANSGQFF. Written as DNA, the CDR3 is TGCGCCAGCAGTGAGGCCAACAGCGGGCAGTTCTTC.

As to this clone: The junction shows a germline mismatch at one end, possibly a read error. CDR3 sequence reads: CASSKGPAGAPGTGELFF. Written as DNA, the CDR3 is TGTGCTAGCAGCAAAGGGCCAGCGGGGGCCCCGGGAACCGGGGAGCTGTTTTTT. V gene TRBV7-7 combines with J gene TRBJ2-2; 8 nucleotides align to TRBD2. CDR1 and CDR2 from the germline V gene are SSHAT and FNYEAQ (reference sequence). This CDR3 has 18 amino acids.

The rearrangement links TRBV7-8 to TRBJ2-7, with 7 bases aligning to TRBD1. Germline values: CDR1 SGHVS, CDR2 FQNEAQ. The CDR3 loop spans 15 amino acids. After removal of 2 bases from V and 0 bases from J, the junction contained 4 bases not matched to a gene. Written as DNA, the CDR3 is TGTGCCAGCAGCTTAAGGGGGCTCGCCTCCTACGAGCAGTACTTC. This codes for CASSLRGLASYEQYF.

This chain links TRBV5-8 with TRBJ1-2; D remains ambiguous. Germline V gene data show CDR1 as SGHTS and CDR2 as YDEGEE. V gave up 1 base and J gave up 11 bases, with 12 bases separating them. The CDR3 consists of 12 residues. The CDR3 sequence: CASSLTTPGYTF. The CDR3 bases are TGTGCCAGCAGCTTGACTACCCCAGGATACACCTTC.